This entry describes one T cell receptor (beta chain). These data come from a study of cytomegalovirus exposure and HLA in healthy donors. V shed 0 bases and J 7 bases; nucleotides not matched to a gene: 7. This CDR3 spans 16 amino acids. Germline CDR1 WNHNN, CDR2 SYGVQD (reference sequence). The PCR was carried out with 60 Vbeta primers and 13 Jbeta primers. Generated by immunoSEQ multiplex PCR, the TCRdb table keeps only in-frame clones and is missing some. The table has about 140,000 clones, around 81% seen once; the top ten hold over 2%. The rearrangement links TRBV10-1 to TRBJ2-5; 11 positions match TRBD2. The clonotype was recovered from a man aged 50-59 years in good health and CMV-seronegative. Specimen: PBMCs. The CDR3 spells CASSESGTSGTRTQYF. The DNA for the CDR3 is TGCGCCAGCAGTGAGTCGGGGACTAGCGGCACGCGGACCCAGTACTTC.